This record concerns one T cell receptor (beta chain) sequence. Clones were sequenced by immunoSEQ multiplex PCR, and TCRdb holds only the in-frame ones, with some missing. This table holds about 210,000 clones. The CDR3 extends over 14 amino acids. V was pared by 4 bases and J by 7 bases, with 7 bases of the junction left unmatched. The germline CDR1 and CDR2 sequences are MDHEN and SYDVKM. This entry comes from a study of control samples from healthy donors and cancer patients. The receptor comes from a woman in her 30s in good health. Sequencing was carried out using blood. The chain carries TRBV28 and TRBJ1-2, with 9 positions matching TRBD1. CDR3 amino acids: CASSSGQGVVGYTF. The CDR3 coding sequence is TGTGCCAGCAGTTCGGGACAGGGAGTGGTTGGCTACACCTTC.